In this sample, the clone carrying this T cell receptor beta chain turned up once. The CDR3 spans 14 residues. The V and J ends lost 4 bases and 3 bases respectively, with 13 bases between them. Germline V lookup: CDR1 MNHEY, CDR2 SMNVEV (reference sequence). Profiled with immunoSEQ multiplex PCR; TCRdb holds only in-frame clones, not every one. The sample has more than 250,000 clones; 86% are singletons. The data were taken from a study of cytomegalovirus exposure and HLA in healthy donors. The sequenced sample consisted of PBMCs. The chain combines TRBV27 with TRBJ2-7; D might be TRBD1 (5 bases). This TCR was recovered from a woman between 18 and 30 years old in good health and CMV-seronegative. The DNA for the CDR3 is TGTGCCAGCAGTTGGTCCGGACAATTCTACGAGCAGTACTTC. Translation gives CASSWSGQFYEQYF.